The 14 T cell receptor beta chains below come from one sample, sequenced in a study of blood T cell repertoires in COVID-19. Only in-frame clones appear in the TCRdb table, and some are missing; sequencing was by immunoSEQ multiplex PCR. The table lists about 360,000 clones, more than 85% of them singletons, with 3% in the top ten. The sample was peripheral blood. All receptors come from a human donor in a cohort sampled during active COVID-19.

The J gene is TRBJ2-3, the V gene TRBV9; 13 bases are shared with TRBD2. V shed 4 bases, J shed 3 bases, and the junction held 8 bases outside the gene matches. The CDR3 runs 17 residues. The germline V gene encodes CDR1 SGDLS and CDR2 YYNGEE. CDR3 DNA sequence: TGTGCCAGCAGCTATAAATTGGGACTAGCGGGGACAGATACGCAGTATTTT. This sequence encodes CASSYKLGLAGTDTQYF.

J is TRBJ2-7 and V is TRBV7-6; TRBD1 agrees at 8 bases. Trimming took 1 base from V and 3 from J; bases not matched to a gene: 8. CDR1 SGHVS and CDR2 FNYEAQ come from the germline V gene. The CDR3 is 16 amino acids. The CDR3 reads CASSLEATGALYEQYF. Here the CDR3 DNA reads TGTGCCAGCAGCTTAGAGGCGACAGGGGCCCTCTACGAGCAGTACTTC.

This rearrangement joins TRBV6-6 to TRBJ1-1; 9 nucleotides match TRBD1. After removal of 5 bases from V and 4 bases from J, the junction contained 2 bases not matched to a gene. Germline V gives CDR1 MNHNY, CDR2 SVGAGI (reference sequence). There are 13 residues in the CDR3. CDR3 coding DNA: TGTGCCAGCAGTCGACAGGGGGGCACTGAAGCTTTCTTT. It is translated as CASSRQGGTEAFF.

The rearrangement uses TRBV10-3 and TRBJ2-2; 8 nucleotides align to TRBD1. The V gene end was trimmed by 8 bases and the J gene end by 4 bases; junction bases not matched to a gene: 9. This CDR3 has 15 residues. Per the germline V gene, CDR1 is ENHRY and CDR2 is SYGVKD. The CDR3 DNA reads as TGTGCCATCGGGAGGACAGGGCGCCTCACCGGGGAGCTGTTTTTT. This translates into CAIGRTGRLTGELFF.

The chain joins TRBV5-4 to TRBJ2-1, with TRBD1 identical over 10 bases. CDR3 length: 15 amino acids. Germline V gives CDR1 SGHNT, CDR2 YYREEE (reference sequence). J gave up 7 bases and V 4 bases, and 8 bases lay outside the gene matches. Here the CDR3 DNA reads TGTGCCAGCAGCAAAACCGGGACAGGGGATAATGAGCAGTTCTTC. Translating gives CASSKTGTGDNEQFF.

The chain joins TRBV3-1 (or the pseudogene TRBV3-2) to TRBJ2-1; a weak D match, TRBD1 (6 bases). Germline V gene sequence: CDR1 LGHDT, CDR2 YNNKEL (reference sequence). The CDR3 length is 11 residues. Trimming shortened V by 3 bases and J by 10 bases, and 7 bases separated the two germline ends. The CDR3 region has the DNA TGTGCCAGCAGCCACACAGGGGAGCAGTTCTTC. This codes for CASSHTGEQFF.

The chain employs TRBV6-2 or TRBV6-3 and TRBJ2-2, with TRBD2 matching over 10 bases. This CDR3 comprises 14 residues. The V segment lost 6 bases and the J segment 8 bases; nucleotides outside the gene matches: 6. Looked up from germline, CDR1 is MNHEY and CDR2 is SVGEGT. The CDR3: CASSPGLASGELFF. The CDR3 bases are TGTGCCAGCAGCCCGGGACTAGCGTCAGGGGAGCTGTTTTTT.

As DNA, the CDR3 is TGTGCCAGCAGCTTGGTCACAGGGGGGTCCACAGATACGCAGTATTTT. This translates into CASSLVTGGSTDTQYF. The chain recombines TRBV5-7 with TRBJ2-3, with 8 bases aligning to TRBD1. TRBV5-7 is an ORF, with its function uncertain. The trim removed 0 bases at V and 2 bases at J, leaving 5 bases unmatched. The CDR3 extends over 16 amino acids.

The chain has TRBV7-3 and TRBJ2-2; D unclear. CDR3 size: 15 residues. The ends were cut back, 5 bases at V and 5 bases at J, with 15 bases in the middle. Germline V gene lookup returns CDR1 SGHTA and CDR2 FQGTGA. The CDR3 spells CASSRRVAATGELFF. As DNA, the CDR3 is TGTGCCAGCAGCCGTAGAGTAGCCGCGACCGGGGAGCTGTTTTTT.

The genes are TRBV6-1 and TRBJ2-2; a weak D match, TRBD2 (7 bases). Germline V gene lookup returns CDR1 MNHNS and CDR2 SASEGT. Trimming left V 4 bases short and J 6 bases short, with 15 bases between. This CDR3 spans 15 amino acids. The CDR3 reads CASSGGGGRAGELFF. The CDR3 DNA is TGTGCCAGCAGTGGGGGAGGGGGTAGGGCCGGGGAGCTGTTTTTT.

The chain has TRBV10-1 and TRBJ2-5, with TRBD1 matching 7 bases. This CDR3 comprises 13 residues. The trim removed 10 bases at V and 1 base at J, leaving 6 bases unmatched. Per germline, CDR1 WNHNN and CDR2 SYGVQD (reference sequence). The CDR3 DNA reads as TGCGCCACTAACCGGGACAGCCAAGAGACCCAGTACTTC. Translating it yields CATNRDSQETQYF.

The chain's CDR3 is CSVGGQNAYGYTF. The CDR3 nucleotides are TGCAGCGTTGGGGGACAGAACGCCTATGGCTACACCTTC. The chain couples TRBV29-1 to TRBJ1-2; 7 nucleotides line up with TRBD1. CDR1 SQVTM and CDR2 ANQGSEA come from the germline V gene. The junction had 6 bases not matched to a gene; V was cut back by 4 bases and J by 4 bases. The CDR3 totals 13 residues.

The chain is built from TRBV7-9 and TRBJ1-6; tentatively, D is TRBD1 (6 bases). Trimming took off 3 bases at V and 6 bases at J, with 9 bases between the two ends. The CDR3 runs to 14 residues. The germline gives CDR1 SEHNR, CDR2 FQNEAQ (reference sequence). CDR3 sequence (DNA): TGTGCCAGCAGCTTTGTCAGGGGTAATTCACCCCTCCACTTT. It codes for CASSFVRGNSPLHF.

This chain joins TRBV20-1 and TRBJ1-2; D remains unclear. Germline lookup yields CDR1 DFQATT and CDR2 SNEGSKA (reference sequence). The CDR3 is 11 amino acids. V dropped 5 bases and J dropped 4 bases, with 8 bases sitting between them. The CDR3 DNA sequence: TGCAGTGCTGGGCAGTCCTATGGCTACACCTTC. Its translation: CSAGQSYGYTF.